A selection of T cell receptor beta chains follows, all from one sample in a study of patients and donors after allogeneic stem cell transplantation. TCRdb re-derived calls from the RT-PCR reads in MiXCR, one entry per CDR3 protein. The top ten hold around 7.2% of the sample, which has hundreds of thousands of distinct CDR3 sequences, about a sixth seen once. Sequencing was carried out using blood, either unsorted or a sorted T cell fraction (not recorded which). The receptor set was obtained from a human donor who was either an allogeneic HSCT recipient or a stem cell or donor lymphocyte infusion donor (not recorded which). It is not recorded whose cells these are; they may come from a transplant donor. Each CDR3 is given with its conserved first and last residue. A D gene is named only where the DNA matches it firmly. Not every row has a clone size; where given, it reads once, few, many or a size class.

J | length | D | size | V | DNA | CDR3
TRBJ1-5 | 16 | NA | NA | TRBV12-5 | TGTGCTAGTGGACCCCCGGGGGGAGCTAGCAATCAGCCCCAGCATTTT | CASGPPGGASNQPQHF
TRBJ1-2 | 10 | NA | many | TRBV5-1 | TGCGCCAGCAGTCCAAGAGGCTACACCTTC | CASSPRGYTF
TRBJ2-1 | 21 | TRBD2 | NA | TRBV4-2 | TGTGCCAGCAGCCAAGATCGGTGGGCTAGCGGGGGGGCCTTGACCTACAATGAGCAGTTCTTC | CASSQDRWASGGALTYNEQFF
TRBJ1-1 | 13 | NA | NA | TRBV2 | TGTGCCAGCAGACAGGACATGAACACTGAAGCTTTCTTT | CASRQDMNTEAFF
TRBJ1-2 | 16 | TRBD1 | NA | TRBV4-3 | TGCGCCAGCAGCCAAGGGACAGGTTGGGGTTTGGATGGCTACACCTTC | CASSQGTGWGLDGYTF
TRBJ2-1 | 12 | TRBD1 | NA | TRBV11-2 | TGTGCCAGCAGCCTTTGGGGACAGGGACAGTTCTTC | CASSLWGQGQFF
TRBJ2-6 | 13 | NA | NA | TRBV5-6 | TGTGCCAGCAGAACTCTGGGGACCAACGTCCTGACTTTC | CASRTLGTNVLTF
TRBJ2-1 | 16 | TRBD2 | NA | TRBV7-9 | TGTGCCAGCAGCCATTACGTAGCTAGCGGGCTTCATGAGCAGTTCTTC | CASSHYVASGLHEQFF
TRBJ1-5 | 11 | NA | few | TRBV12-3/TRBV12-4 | TGTGCCAGCAGTTCTGGAGGGTCCCAGCATTTT | CASSSGGSQHF
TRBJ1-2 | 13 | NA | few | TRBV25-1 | TGTGCCAGCAGTCCCGGTTGGCCCTATGGCTACACCTTC | CASSPGWPYGYTF
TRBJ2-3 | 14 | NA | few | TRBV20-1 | TGCAGTGCTCGGAACAGGGCGGTCACAGATACGCAGTATTTT | CSARNRAVTDTQYF
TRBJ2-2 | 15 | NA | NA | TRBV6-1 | TGTGCCAGCAGTGTGGGGACCCCTAACACCGGGGAGCTGTTTTTT | CASSVGTPNTGELFF
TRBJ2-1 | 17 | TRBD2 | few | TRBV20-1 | TGCAGTGCTAGAGAAAGGGGCCAGGCGGGAGGATGGAATGAGCAGTTCTTC | CSARERGQAGGWNEQFF
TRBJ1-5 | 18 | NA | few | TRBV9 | TGTGCCAGCAGCGTAGAGACAGGCCACCCCCTTAGCAATCAGCCCCAGCATTTT | CASSVETGHPLSNQPQHF
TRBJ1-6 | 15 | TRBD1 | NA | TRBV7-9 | TGTGCCAGCAGCTTAGTGCAGGGGGCTAATTCACCCCTCCACTTT | CASSLVQGANSPLHF
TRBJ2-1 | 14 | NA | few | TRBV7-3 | TGTGCCAGCAGCCCAAGTCGGCTAGCGAACGAGCAGTTCTTC | CASSPSRLANEQFF
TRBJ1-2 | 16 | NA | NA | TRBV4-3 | TGCGCCAGCAGCCAAGATTTCGTACAGGCTCCCTATGGCTACACCTTC | CASSQDFVQAPYGYTF
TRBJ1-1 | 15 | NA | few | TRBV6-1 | TGTGCCAGCACCCCCCGAGGCAAACGGAACACTGAAGCTTTCTTT | CASTPRGKRNTEAFF
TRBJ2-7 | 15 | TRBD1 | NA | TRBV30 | TGTGCCTGGAGTCGGTCGGACAGGGGGAAATACGAGCAGTACTTC | CAWSRSDRGKYEQYF
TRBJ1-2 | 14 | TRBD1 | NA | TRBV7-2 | TGTGCCAGCAGCTTAGTCCGACAGGGCGTAGGCTACACCTTC | CASSLVRQGVGYTF
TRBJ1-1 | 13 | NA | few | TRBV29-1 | TGCAGCGTTGAACTGGACTTGAACACTGAAGCTTTCTTT | CSVELDLNTEAFF
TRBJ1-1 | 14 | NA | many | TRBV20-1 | TGCAGTGCTTTAGACGGGACAAAGAACACTGAAGCTTTCTTT | CSALDGTKNTEAFF
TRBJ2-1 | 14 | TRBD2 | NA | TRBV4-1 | TGCGCCAGCAGCCACGGAGGACTAGCGGGAGTTATGTTCTTC | CASSHGGLAGVMFF
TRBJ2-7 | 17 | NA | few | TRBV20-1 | TGCAGTGCTAGAGTATACGTGTTTGGCCGATCGGGCGGTGAGCAGTACTTC | CSARVYVFGRSGGEQYF